This TCR beta chain came from a study of T cell responses to AZD1222 COVID-19 vaccine. Profiled with immunoSEQ multiplex PCR; TCRdb holds only in-frame clones, not every one. This sample yields fewer than 130,000 clones, of which over 85% are seen a single time; 2.2% belongs to the top ten. On this clone: The target antigen is unknown.

Study-wide results and caveats: Reports say nearly half of spike-specific TCRs go after unmutated variant regions.

The material sequenced was peripheral blood, taken on day 0 of AZD1222 vaccination. This sequence was found in an adult in good health.

In nucleotides, the CDR3 is TGTGCCAGCAGCGTCGGGGGCTACGAGCAGTACTTC. Amino acids: CASSVGGYEQYF. V gene TRBV5-4 combines with J gene TRBJ2-7; possible D gene TRBD2, 6 bases. V was clipped by 4 bases and J by 3 bases, with 8 bases between them. The CDR3 length is 12 residues. The germline V gene encodes CDR1 SGHNT and CDR2 YYREEE (reference sequence).